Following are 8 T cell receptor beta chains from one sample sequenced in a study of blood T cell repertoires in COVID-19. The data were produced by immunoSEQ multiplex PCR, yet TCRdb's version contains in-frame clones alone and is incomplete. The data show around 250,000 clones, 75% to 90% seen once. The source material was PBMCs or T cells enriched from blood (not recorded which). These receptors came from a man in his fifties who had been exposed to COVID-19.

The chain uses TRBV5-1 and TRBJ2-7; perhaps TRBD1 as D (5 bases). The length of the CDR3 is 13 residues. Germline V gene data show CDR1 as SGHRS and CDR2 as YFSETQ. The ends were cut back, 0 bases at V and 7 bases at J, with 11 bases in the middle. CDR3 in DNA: TGCGCCAGCAGCTTGGCCGCATACAGGGAGCAGTACTTC. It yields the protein CASSLAAYREQYF.

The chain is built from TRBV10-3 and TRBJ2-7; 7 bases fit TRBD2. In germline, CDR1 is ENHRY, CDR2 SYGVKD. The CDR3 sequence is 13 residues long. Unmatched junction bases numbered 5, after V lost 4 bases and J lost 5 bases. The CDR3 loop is CAISARESHEQYV. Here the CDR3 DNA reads TGTGCCATCAGTGCGCGGGAGTCCCACGAGCAGTACGTC.

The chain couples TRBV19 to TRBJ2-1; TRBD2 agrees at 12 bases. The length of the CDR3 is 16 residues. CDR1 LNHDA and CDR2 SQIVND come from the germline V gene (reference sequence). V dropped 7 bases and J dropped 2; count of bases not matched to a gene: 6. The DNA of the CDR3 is TGTGCCAGTACTAGCGGGGGGGCCGATACCTACAATGAGCAGTTCTTC. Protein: CASTSGGADTYNEQFF.

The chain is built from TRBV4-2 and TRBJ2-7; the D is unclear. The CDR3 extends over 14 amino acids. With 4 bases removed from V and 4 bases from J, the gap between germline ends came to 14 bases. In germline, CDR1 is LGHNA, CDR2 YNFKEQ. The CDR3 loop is CASSPGRLIYEQYF. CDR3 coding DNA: TGTGCCAGCAGCCCGGGTCGCCTAATATACGAGCAGTACTTC.

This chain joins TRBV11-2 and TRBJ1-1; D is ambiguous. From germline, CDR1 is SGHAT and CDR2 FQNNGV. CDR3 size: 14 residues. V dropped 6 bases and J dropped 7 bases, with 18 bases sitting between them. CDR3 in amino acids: CASRSGVNSGEAFF. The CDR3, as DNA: TGTGCCAGCAGGAGCGGCGTCAATTCGGGTGAAGCTTTCTTT.

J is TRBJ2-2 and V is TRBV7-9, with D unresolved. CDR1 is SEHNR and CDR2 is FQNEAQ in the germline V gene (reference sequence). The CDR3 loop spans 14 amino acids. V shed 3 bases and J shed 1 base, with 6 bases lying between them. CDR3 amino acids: CASSFPLNTGELFF. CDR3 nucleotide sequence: TGTGCCAGCAGCTTTCCCTTGAACACCGGGGAGCTGTTTTTT.

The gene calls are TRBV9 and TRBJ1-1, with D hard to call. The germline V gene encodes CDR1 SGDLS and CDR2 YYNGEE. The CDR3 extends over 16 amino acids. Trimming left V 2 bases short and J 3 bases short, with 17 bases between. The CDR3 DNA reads TGTGCCAGCAGCGTGGAATTCCCCGACTGGGACACTGAAGCTTTCTTT. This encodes CASSVEFPDWDTEAFF.

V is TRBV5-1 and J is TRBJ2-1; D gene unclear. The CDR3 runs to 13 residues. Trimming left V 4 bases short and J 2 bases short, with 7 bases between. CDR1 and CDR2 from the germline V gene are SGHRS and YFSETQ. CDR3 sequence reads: CASSAITYNEQFF. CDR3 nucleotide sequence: TGCGCCAGCAGCGCGATAACCTACAATGAGCAGTTCTTC.